This TCR beta chain was identified in a study of blood T cell repertoires in COVID-19. Method: immunoSEQ multiplex PCR; TCRdb's copy keeps in-frame clones and lacks some. The repertoire holds about 160,000 clones, 82% seen once, with 15% to 20% in the top ten. In terms of age and location, participants ranged from roughly 18 to 89 years and lived in about two dozen US areas. Assignments of participants to cohorts depended upon their own reported clinical history. Each recovered donor of Cohort 3 presented with two negative PCRs, clearance, or symptom resolution. The ends were cut back, 5 bases at V and 0 bases at J, with 10 bases in the middle. Germline CDR1 is MNHEY and CDR2 is SVGAGI. The CDR3 contains 14 residues.

The sample was PBMCs or T cells enriched from blood (not recorded which). The chain links TRBV6-5 to TRBJ1-2; tentatively, D is TRBD1 (5 bases). This clonotype was sampled from a man in his sixties who had recovered from COVID-19. CDR3 DNA sequence: TGTGCCAGCAGTACGACAGTCTCTAACTATGGCTACACCTTC. Its translation: CASSTTVSNYGYTF.